What follows are 13 T cell receptor beta chains derived from one specimen sequenced in a study of T cell responses to AZD1222 COVID-19 vaccine. Profiling relied on immunoSEQ multiplex PCR, and the TCRdb table lists in-frame clones only, not all of them. The sample has roughly 120,000 clones; about nine tenths are singletons. This specimen was peripheral blood, taken 28 days after the second AZD1222 dose. Receptors originate from an adult who received the AZD1222 COVID-19 vaccine.

V and J are TRBV4-2 and TRBJ1-1; D is possibly TRBD1 (5 bases). Germline V lookup: CDR1 LGHNA, CDR2 YNFKEQ. V was trimmed by 1 base and J by 4 bases, leaving 19 bases between them. This CDR3 comprises 17 residues. CDR3 sequence reads: CASSQVLIGVGITEAFF. The CDR3 DNA sequence: TGTGCCAGCAGCCAAGTCTTAATAGGGGTGGGGATCACTGAAGCTTTCTTT.

V is TRBV6-5 and J is TRBJ1-5; D remains ambiguous. The CDR3 has 14 amino acids. The V end was cut by 5 bases, the J end by 0 bases, with 8 bases between. Germline V gene lookup returns CDR1 MNHEY and CDR2 SVGAGI. The CDR3 sequence: CASSTDYSNQPQHF. Written as DNA, the CDR3 is TGTGCCAGCAGTACCGATTATAGCAATCAGCCCCAGCATTTT.

V gene TRBV5-1 combines with J gene TRBJ1-4; D remains unclear. This CDR3 has 13 residues. Germline V lookup: CDR1 SGHRS, CDR2 YFSETQ. The V end lost 4 bases, the J end lost 7 bases, and 11 bases lay between the germline ends. The CDR3 coding sequence is TGCGCCAGCAGCGCGGCCGGGGTTGAAAAACTGTTTTTT. This gives the protein CASSAAGVEKLFF.

This clone turned up a few times. J is TRBJ1-2 and V is TRBV6-2 or TRBV6-3; D not resolved. Germline values: CDR1 MNHEY, CDR2 SVGEGT. This CDR3 has 14 residues. Trimming cost V 0 bases and J 5 bases, with 10 bases left between them. The CDR3: CASSYSTARYGYTF. For the CDR3, the DNA is TGTGCCAGCAGTTACTCGACGGCACGTTATGGCTACACCTTC.

V usage is TRBV19 and J usage is TRBJ2-5, with D hard to call. Between the trimmed V and J ends, which lost 3 bases and 2 bases, there was a span of 10 bases. The CDR3 is made up of 14 amino acids. Germline V gene lookup returns CDR1 LNHDA and CDR2 SQIVND (reference sequence). CDR3 residues: CASSMAGDQETQYF. For the CDR3, the DNA is TGTGCCAGTAGTATGGCAGGAGATCAAGAGACCCAGTACTTC.

The chain joins TRBV25-1 to TRBJ1-2; unclear D gene. Trimming shortened V by 5 bases and J by 3 bases, and 13 bases separated the two germline ends. Looked up from germline, CDR1 is MGHDK and CDR2 is SYGVNS. The CDR3 length is 14 residues. CDR3 in DNA: TGTGCCAGCAGTCCGGACGGAGGATACTATGGCTACACCTTC. It specifies CASSPDGGYYGYTF.

This chain uses TRBV14 with TRBJ1-2; D is ambiguous. The CDR3 runs 14 residues. Trimming took 1 base from V and 5 from J, leaving 11 bases between them. Germline V gene lookup returns CDR1 SGHDN and CDR2 FVKESK. The CDR3 loop is CASSQAVGLYGYTF. Written as DNA, the CDR3 is TGTGCCAGCAGCCAAGCGGTGGGTTTATATGGCTACACCTTC.

The chain links TRBV5-1 to TRBJ2-7, with D perhaps TRBD1 or TRBD2 (5 bases each). CDR3 length: 14 residues. Germline V CDR1 and CDR2: SGHRS, YFSETQ. V was shortened by 0 bases and J by 5 bases, with 12 bases between the two germline ends. CDR3 bases: TGCGCCAGCAGCTTGGTGGGGGATGGCAACGAGCAGTACTTC. This sequence encodes CASSLVGDGNEQYF.

This clone occurred a few times. The chain couples TRBV7-2 to TRBJ1-2, with a weak D call TRBD1 (6 bases). The ends were cut back, 3 bases at V and 5 bases at J, with 10 bases in the middle. CDR1 is SGHTA, CDR2 FQGNSA, per germline. The CDR3 contains 13 residues. The CDR3 DNA reads TGTGCCAGCAGCTTTACAGGGAATTATGGCTACACCTTC. As protein: CASSFTGNYGYTF.

This chain uses TRBV3-1 (or the pseudogene TRBV3-2) with TRBJ2-5; 7 bases are shared with TRBD2. V dropped 4 bases and J dropped 1; count of bases not matched to a gene: 12. The CDR3 covers 17 residues. Per germline, CDR1 LGHDT and CDR2 YNNKEL (reference sequence). CDR3 residues: CASSLGAGSGPQETQYF. In DNA form, the CDR3 reads TGTGCCAGCAGCCTTGGGGCCGGTAGCGGGCCCCAAGAGACCCAGTACTTC.

This rearrangement joins TRBV5-1 to TRBJ1-2; TRBD1 matches 9 bases. The germline gives CDR1 SGHRS, CDR2 YFSETQ. V was pared by 4 bases and J by 4 bases, with 5 bases of the junction left unmatched. The CDR3 sequence is 14 residues long. The CDR3 loop is CASSVDRGSYGYTF. The CDR3 DNA reads TGCGCCAGCAGCGTCGACAGGGGGTCCTATGGCTACACCTTC.

The V gene is TRBV7-2, the J gene TRBJ2-5, with 7 bases lining up with TRBD2. The ends lost 1 base at V and 5 bases at J; junction bases unmatched: 4. CDR3 length: 14 residues. Germline CDR1 and CDR2: SGHTA and FQGNSA. The CDR3 region has the DNA TGTGCCAGCAGCTTAGGCGGGGGTCGGGAGACCCAGTACTTC. This sequence encodes CASSLGGGRETQYF.

The chain recombines TRBV7-9 with TRBJ1-1, with D perhaps TRBD1 (6 bases). V dropped 2 bases and J dropped 0 bases, with 10 bases sitting between them. Germline CDR1 SEHNR, CDR2 FQNEAQ (reference sequence). The CDR3 covers 15 residues. CDR3 residues: CASSLRTEMNTEAFF. In DNA form, the CDR3 reads TGTGCCAGCAGCTTACGGACAGAAATGAACACTGAAGCTTTCTTT.